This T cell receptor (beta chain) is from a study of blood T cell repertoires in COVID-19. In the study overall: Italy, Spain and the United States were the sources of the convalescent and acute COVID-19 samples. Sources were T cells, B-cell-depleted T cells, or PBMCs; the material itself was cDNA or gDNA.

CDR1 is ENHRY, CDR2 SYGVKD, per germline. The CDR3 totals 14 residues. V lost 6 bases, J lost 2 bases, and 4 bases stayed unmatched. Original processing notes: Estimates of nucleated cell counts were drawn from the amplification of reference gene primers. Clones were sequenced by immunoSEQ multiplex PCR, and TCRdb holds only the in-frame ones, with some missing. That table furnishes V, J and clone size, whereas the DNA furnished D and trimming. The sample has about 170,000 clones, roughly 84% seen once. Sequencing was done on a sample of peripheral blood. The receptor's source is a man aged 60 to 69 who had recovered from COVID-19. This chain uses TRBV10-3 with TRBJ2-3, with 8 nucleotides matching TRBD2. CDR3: CAISLSGATDTQYF. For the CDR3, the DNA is TGTGCCATCAGCCTTAGCGGGGCCACAGATACGCAGTATTTT.